The rows below give T cell receptor beta chains drawn from one sample of a study of beta chain features in type 1 diabetes. TCRdb's table, derived via immunoSEQ multiplex PCR, lists solely in-frame clones and lacks some. The data hold almost 350,000 clones, with 6.5% to 10% observed a single time. Source material: central memory CD4+ T cells from blood. These receptors were taken from a woman in her late teens or twenties in good health. Both conserved end residues are part of each CDR3. The order of the fields is D gene, V gene, J gene, clone size, CDR3 DNA, CDR3 protein. The D gene is left open where the match is weak. Clone size is stated in some rows and not others, as once, few, many or a class when expanded.

TRBD1	TRBV6-5	TRBJ2-5	few	TGTGCCAGCAGTTACCCGGGACAGGGCCAAGAGACCCAGTACTTC	CASSYPGQGQETQYF
.	TRBV29-1	TRBJ2-5	.	TGCAGCGGGCGCCTAGGGGCGGGGGCCCGGTCGACCCAGTACTTC	CSGRLGAGARSTQYF
TRBD2	TRBV25-1	TRBJ2-2	few	TGTGCCAGCCGACCGAACGGGAGGGGGGGCACCGGGGAGCTGTTTTTT	CASRPNGRGGTGELFF
TRBD2	TRBV28	TRBJ2-1	few	TGTGCCAGCAGTTCCAGCGGGAGGAACAATGAGCAGTTCTTC	CASSSSGRNNEQFF
TRBD1	TRBV9	TRBJ2-2	few	TGTGCCAGCAGCGCAGGGACAGGGAGCCTAACCGGGGAGCTGTTTTTT	CASSAGTGSLTGELFF
TRBD2	TRBV2	TRBJ2-7	few	TGTGCCAGTGCAACAGCCCGGGGGGGAACCTACGAGCAGTACTTC	CASATARGGTYEQYF
.	TRBV7-9	TRBJ2-3	few	TGTGCCAGCAGCTTGGCGAGCCCAGATACGCAGTATTTT	CASSLASPDTQYF
.	TRBV5-6	TRBJ2-7	few	TGTGCCAGCAGCTTGGCCTTGTCCTACGAGCAGTACTTC	CASSLALSYEQYF
.	TRBV5-8	TRBJ1-1	few	TGTGCCAGCAGCCCCTGGACGCTGAACACTGAAGCTTTCTTT	CASSPWTLNTEAFF
TRBD2	TRBV6-4	TRBJ2-3	few	TGTGCCAGCACTGTCGAGAAGCGGGAGGTTGAAGATACGCAGTATTTT	CASTVEKREVEDTQYF
.	TRBV20-1	TRBJ2-1	few	TGCAGTGCCCGATTGGATCACACCCAGTTCTTC	CSARLDHTQFF
TRBD2	TRBV5-1	TRBJ2-2	few	TGCGCCAGCAGCTCCCTAGCGGGACCGAACACCGGGGAGCTGTTTTTT	CASSSLAGPNTGELFF
TRBD2	TRBV6-5	TRBJ2-3	.	TGTGCCACGGGGGGGGATGGCACAGATGCGCAGTATTTT	CATGGDGTDAQYF
.	TRBV15	TRBJ1-4	.	TGTGCCACCAGCAGAGAGGGGCGACGTAATGAAAAACTGTTTTTT	CATSREGRRNEKLFF
.	TRBV2	TRBJ2-2	few	TGTGCCAGCAGTGTCACGACAGGCGAAACCGGGGAGCTGTTTTTT	CASSVTTGETGELFF
.	TRBV25-1	TRBJ2-6	.	TGTGCCAGCAGCCCGTTCGCAGGGGGGCACTCTGGGGCCAACGTCCTGACTTTC	CASSPFAGGHSGANVLTF
TRBD2	TRBV13	TRBJ2-3	.	TGTGCCAGCAGCTCAGGGAGTAGCGGGAGTGGCACAGATACGCAGTATTTT	CASSSGSSGSGTDTQYF
.	TRBV11-2	TRBJ1-6	.	TGTGCCAGCAGCTTAGCTAGTCGATCGCCCCTCCACTTT	CASSLASRSPLHF
.	TRBV4-3	TRBJ1-5	.	TGCGCCAGCAGCCATCTTCTCCGCTCGGGGGCCCCCAATCAGCCCCAGCATTTT	CASSHLLRSGAPNQPQHF
TRBD2	TRBV14	TRBJ2-5	.	TGTGCCAGCACCGTAGCGGGAGATCAAGAGACCCAGTACTTC	CASTVAGDQETQYF
TRBD1	TRBV19	TRBJ1-2	many	TGTGCCAGTAGTCGGACAGGAGGCTACACCTTC	CASSRTGGYTF
TRBD1	TRBV27	TRBJ2-7	.	TGTGCCAGCAGTCCGTCCGGGACAGCTTCCTACGAGCAGTACTTC	CASSPSGTASYEQYF
.	TRBV7-2	TRBJ1-4	few	TGTGCCTGCAGACCCGTTGGGACAACTAATGAAAAACTGTTTTTT	CACRPVGTTNEKLFF
.	TRBV9	TRBJ2-7	many	TGTGCCAGCAGCGTAGATGTGAACTCCTACGAGCAGTACTTC	CASSVDVNSYEQYF
.	TRBV11-2	TRBJ2-7	few	TGTGCCAGCAGCCCCACAGGAGGGGGTAGGTACGAGCAGTACTTC	CASSPTGGGRYEQYF
.	TRBV5-5	TRBJ2-4	few	TGTGCCAGCAGCTTTACGGGGACAAACATTCAGTACTTC	CASSFTGTNIQYF
.	TRBV9	TRBJ2-2	many	TGTGCCAGCAGCGTTTCTGGTGGTGTTATCGGGGAGCTGTTTTTT	CASSVSGGVIGELFF
.	TRBV28	TRBJ2-1	few	TGTGCCAGCAGAAACCCCCAACGGCGGGGTGAGCAGTTCTTC	CASRNPQRRGEQFF
.	TRBV10-1	TRBJ2-5	many	TGCGCCAGCAGTGAACAGATACAAGAGACCCAGTACTTC	CASSEQIQETQYF
.	TRBV5-1	TRBJ2-5	few	TGCGCCAGCAGCCCCAACGGGACACCTAAAGAGACCCAGTACTTC	CASSPNGTPKETQYF
TRBD1	TRBV19	TRBJ2-7	.	TGTGCCAGTAGTCCGCGGACAGGGGGATCCTACGAGCAGTACTTC	CASSPRTGGSYEQYF
.	TRBV27	TRBJ2-1	.	TGTGCCAGCAGTTTTAATCGACCGATCCACAATGAGCAGTTCTTC	CASSFNRPIHNEQFF
.	TRBV19	TRBJ2-1	.	TGTGCCAGTAAAGAGGGTCCCACCTACAATGAGCAGTTCTTC	CASKEGPTYNEQFF
TRBD1	TRBV28	TRBJ1-2	few	TGTGCCAGTACAACTGGACAGGCCCGGCGTTTGGGAGGCTACACCTTC	CASTTGQARRLGGYTF
TRBD2	TRBV10-2	TRBJ2-1	few	TGCGCCAGCCTAGGACTAGCGGAGAACAATGAGCAGTTCTTC	CASLGLAENNEQFF
.	TRBV29-1	TRBJ2-3	many	TGCAGCGTTGGAACAGGCACAGATACGCAGTATTTT	CSVGTGTDTQYF
.	TRBV2	TRBJ2-5	many	TGTGCCAGCAGTAAGACTAGGAGGGAGACCCAGTACTTC	CASSKTRRETQYF
TRBD2	TRBV28	TRBJ2-2	.	TGTGCCAGCAGTTTTATGACTAGCTCGAACACCGGGGAGCTGTTTTTT	CASSFMTSSNTGELFF
TRBD2	TRBV28	TRBJ2-7	few	TGTGCCAGCAAGTCTAGCGGGAGCCTGTACGAGCAGTACTTC	CASKSSGSLYEQYF
TRBD2	TRBV4-3	TRBJ2-2	many	TGCGCCAGCAGCCAAGGGTTTGGTGCGGGAGGGAACACCGGGGAGCTGTTTTTT	CASSQGFGAGGNTGELFF
TRBD2	TRBV7-9	TRBJ2-7	.	TGTGCCAGCAGCCCCAATAGCGGGAGGGCCTACGAGCAGTACTTC	CASSPNSGRAYEQYF
TRBD2	TRBV7-2	TRBJ2-5	few	TGTGCCAGCAGCTTAGGACTAGCGGGAGAGACCCAGTACTTC	CASSLGLAGETQYF
TRBD2	TRBV7-8	TRBJ2-1	few	TGTGCCAGCAGCCTGAACCGACTAGCGTACTACAATGAGCAGTTCTTC	CASSLNRLAYYNEQFF
.	TRBV6-5	TRBJ2-1	.	TGTGCCAGCAGTCTCCGGACAGCTCTAGGTGGTGAGCAGTTCTTC	CASSLRTALGGEQFF
.	TRBV5-6	TRBJ2-1	few	TGTGCCAGCAGCCCTAGCAGGGGGCAGTTCTTC	CASSPSRGQFF
.	TRBV5-1	TRBJ2-1	.	TGCGCCAGCAGCTTGCCCGAGGTGAATGAGCAGTTCTTC	CASSLPEVNEQFF